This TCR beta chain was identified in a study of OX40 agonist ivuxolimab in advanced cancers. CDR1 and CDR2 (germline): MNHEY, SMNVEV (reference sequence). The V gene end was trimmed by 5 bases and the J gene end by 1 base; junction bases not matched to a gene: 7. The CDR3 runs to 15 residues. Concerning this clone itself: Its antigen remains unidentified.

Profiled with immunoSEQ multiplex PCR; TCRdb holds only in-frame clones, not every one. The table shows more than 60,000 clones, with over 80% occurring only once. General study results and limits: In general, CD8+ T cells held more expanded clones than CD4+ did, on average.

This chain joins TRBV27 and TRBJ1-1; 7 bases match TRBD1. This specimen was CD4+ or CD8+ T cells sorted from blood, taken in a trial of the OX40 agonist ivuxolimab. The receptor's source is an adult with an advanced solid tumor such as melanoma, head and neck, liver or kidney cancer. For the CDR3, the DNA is TGTGCCAGCAGTCTTTTGACAGGGTCGAACACTGAAGCTTTCTTT. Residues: CASSLLTGSNTEAFF.